The 6 T cell receptor beta chains below come from one sample, sequenced in a study of T cell repertoires in cytomegalovirus infection. These receptors have no known antigen. Via MiXCR, TCRdb re-called the reads, giving one row per CDR3 protein. The sample lists hundreds of thousands of distinct CDR3 sequences; 30% to 40% were seen once. The source material was cultured PBMCs, sampled from culture after CMV antigen stimulation. The receptors were sampled from a human donor in good health (CMV status not recorded). Some clones in this sample may be carry-over from other donors' samples.

V usage is TRBV20-1 and J usage is TRBJ2-3; D could derive from TRBD1 or TRBD2 (6 bases each). V dropped 3 bases and J dropped 6 bases, with 16 bases sitting between them. The CDR3 has 14 amino acids. CDR1 and CDR2 from the germline V gene are DFQATT and SNEGSKA (reference sequence). The CDR3: CSASRAGRGDTQYF. In DNA, the CDR3 is TGCAGTGCTAGTCGGGCGGGAAGGGGGGATACGCAGTATTTT.

This clonotype was recorded a few times. The J gene is TRBJ2-7, the V gene TRBV7-8; the match to TRBD1 covers 9 bases. Germline V gene data show CDR1 as SGHVS and CDR2 as FQNEAQ. Trimming removed 0 bases from V and 3 bases from J; junction bases left unmatched: 3. The CDR3 is made up of 15 amino acids. CDR3 coding DNA: TGTGCCAGCAGCTTAGCGCGGGACAGGGTCTACGAGCAGTACTTC. Translation: CASSLARDRVYEQYF. The variable domain in full, with the rest retrieved from reference TRBV7-8 and TRBJ2-7, is GAGVSQSPRYKVAKRGQDVALRCDPISGHVSLFWYQQALGQGPEFLTYFQNEAQLDKSGLPSDRFFAERPEGSVSTLKIQRTQQEDSAVYLCASSLARDRVYEQYFGPGTRLTVT.

The chain employs TRBV7-2 and TRBJ2-1, with no clear D. V lost 5 bases, J lost 1 base, and 18 bases lay in between. Germline V gene sequence: CDR1 SGHTA, CDR2 FQGNSA. The CDR3 has 17 amino acids. This chain's CDR3 is CASSAGRPTSSYNEQFF. Here the CDR3 DNA reads TGTGCCAGCAGCGCTGGTCGCCCAACTTCGTCCTACAATGAGCAGTTCTTC. Based on the CDR3 plus reference TRBV7-2 and TRBJ2-1, the full variable domain is GAGVSQSPSNKVTEKGKDVELRCDPISGHTALYWYRQSLGQGLEFLIYFQGNSAPDKSGLPSDRFSAERTGGSVSTLTIQRTQQEDSAVYLCASSAGRPTSSYNEQFFGPGTRLTVL.

This clonotype appeared a few times. The J gene is TRBJ2-6, the V gene TRBV7-6; D gene ambiguous. V gave up 5 bases and J gave up 3 bases, with 14 bases separating them. CDR1 is SGHVS and CDR2 is FNYEAQ in the germline V gene. CDR3 length: 16 residues. The CDR3 bases are TGTGCCAGCAGCCCTGGCCAGCGCAATGGGGCCAACGTCCTGACTTTC. It yields the protein CASSPGQRNGANVLTF.

The V call is TRBV7-6, the J call TRBJ2-1; 8 bases map to TRBD2. The CDR3 runs to 15 residues. Germline assignment: CDR1 SGHVS and CDR2 FNYEAQ. V shed 3 bases and J 12 bases; nucleotides not matched to a gene: 13. CDR3 nucleotides: TGTGCCAGCAGCTTTGAGCGGGAGAGGAGTGGAATGCAGTTCTTC. Translation gives CASSFERERSGMQFF.

This clonotype was recorded a few times. The rearrangement links TRBV6-5 to TRBJ1-5; TRBD1 might be the D (5 bases). Trimming took off 6 bases at V and 1 base at J, with 10 bases between the two ends. The CDR3 loop spans 14 amino acids. From germline, CDR1 is MNHEY and CDR2 SVGAGI. DNA of the CDR3: TGTGCCAGCAGAAGGGGCGGAAGCAATCAGCCCCAGCATTTT. Protein sequence: CASRRGGSNQPQHF.